The 10 T cell receptor beta chains listed next were all sequenced from one sample in a study of cytomegalovirus exposure and HLA in healthy donors. The PCR ran on 60 Vbeta and 13 Jbeta primers. Profiling relied on immunoSEQ multiplex PCR, and the TCRdb table lists in-frame clones only, not all of them. Of some 160,000 clones in the sample, over 80% were seen once. The sample comprised PBMCs. These TCRs come from a woman under 30 in good health and CMV-seronegative.

The chain recombines TRBV6-5 with TRBJ1-3, with 8 bases matching TRBD1. The CDR3 covers 15 residues. Germline loops: CDR1 MNHEY, CDR2 SVGAGI. V lost 6 bases to trimming and J lost 0 bases; unmatched junction nucleotides: 4. CDR3 sequence reads: CASSPDRVSGNTIYF. CDR3 sequence (DNA): TGTGCCAGCAGCCCGGACAGGGTCTCTGGAAACACCATATATTTT.

This clone was seen a few times. V and J are TRBV13 and TRBJ1-1, with 9 bases aligning to TRBD1. From germline, CDR1 is PRHDT and CDR2 FYEKMQ (reference sequence). The CDR3 runs 16 residues. Trimming removed 5 bases from V and 1 base from J; junction bases left unmatched: 8. This chain's CDR3 is CASSPGQGRGNTEAFF. In DNA, the CDR3 is TGTGCCAGCAGCCCAGGACAGGGGAGAGGGAACACTGAAGCTTTCTTT.

CDR3 DNA: TGTGCCAGCAGCCCCGTCGGGGGGGCGTGGGGCTACACCTTC. Encoded protein: CASSPVGGAWGYTF. The chain has TRBV9 and TRBJ1-2, with a weak D call TRBD1 (6 bases). The CDR3 sequence is 14 residues long. Trimming pared 4 bases from V and 8 bases from J, leaving 18 bases between. CDR1 and CDR2 (germline): SGDLS, YYNGEE.

This chain's CDR3 is CASSLSAGSTDTQYF. The DNA for the CDR3 is TGTGCCAGCAGTTTATCGGCAGGATCCACAGATACGCAGTATTTT. This rearrangement joins TRBV27 to TRBJ2-3; D call uncertain. The CDR3 is 15 amino acids. Trimming stripped 0 bases from V and 2 bases from J, with 9 bases between. Germline assignment: CDR1 MNHEY and CDR2 SMNVEV (reference sequence).

This clone was seen a single time. This rearrangement joins TRBV10-2 to TRBJ1-5; 9 bases are a match to TRBD1. The CDR3 has 15 residues. CDR1 and CDR2 from the germline V gene are WSHSY and SAAADI. J lost 4 bases, V lost 6 bases, and 7 bases had no gene match. CDR3 bases: TGCGCCAGCAGCATGGGACAGGGTTATAATCAGCCCCAGCATTTT. Protein: CASSMGQGYNQPQHF.

The chain carries TRBV5-1 and TRBJ1-5; D might be TRBD1 (5 bases). CDR1 SGHRS and CDR2 YFSETQ come from the germline V gene. The V end was cut by 5 bases, the J end by 3 bases, with 9 bases between. This CDR3 is built from 13 residues. CDR3 loop: CASRTDINQPQHF. CDR3 coding DNA: TGCGCCAGCAGGACAGACATCAATCAGCCCCAGCATTTT.

The V and J genes are TRBV7-9 and TRBJ1-4; D ambiguous. This CDR3 contains 18 residues. V was pared by 3 bases and J by 5 bases, with 22 bases between. Germline CDR1 SEHNR, CDR2 FQNEAQ (reference sequence). In nucleotides, the CDR3 is TGTGCCAGCAGCTTTAGGGCTGACGGGAATCTGATGAATGAAAAACTGTTTTTT. This codes for CASSFRADGNLMNEKLFF.

This clone has just one count. The rearrangement links TRBV11-2 to TRBJ2-5; D unresolved. The germline gives CDR1 SGHAT, CDR2 FQNNGV. Trimming took off 5 bases at V and 0 bases at J, with 13 bases between the two ends. This CDR3 has 15 residues. Written as DNA, the CDR3 is TGTGCCAGCAGCCTTCACTCTTGGTACCAAGAGACCCAGTACTTC. Translated: CASSLHSWYQETQYF.

Note on this clone: An end of the junction differs from the germline gene, which may be a read error. This CDR3 is also generated by other DNA sequences in the sample. The chain uses TRBV19 and TRBJ1-5; tentatively, D is TRBD1 (5 bases). There are 13 residues in the CDR3. Germline V gives CDR1 LNHDA, CDR2 SQIVND (reference sequence). The CDR3 DNA sequence: TGCGCCAGTAGTATCCTAAGGGGTCAGCCCCAGCATTTT. This codes for CASSILRGQPQHF. Full variable domain (remainder filled in from reference TRBV19 and TRBJ1-5): DGGITQSPKYLFRKEGQNVTLSCEQNLNHDAMYWYRQDPGQGLRLIYYSQIVNDFQKGDIAEGYSVSREKKESFPLTVTSAQKNPTAFYLCASSILRGQPQHFGDGTRLSIL.

The rearrangement uses TRBV6-5 and TRBJ1-6; 8 nucleotides agree with TRBD1. CDR1 and CDR2 from the germline V gene are MNHEY and SVGAGI. CDR3 length: 13 amino acids. Trimming removed 0 bases from V and 14 bases from J; junction bases left unmatched: 3. Here the CDR3 DNA reads TGTGCCAGCAGTTACTCGGGACAGGAAACCCTCCACTTT. This codes for CASSYSGQETLHF.